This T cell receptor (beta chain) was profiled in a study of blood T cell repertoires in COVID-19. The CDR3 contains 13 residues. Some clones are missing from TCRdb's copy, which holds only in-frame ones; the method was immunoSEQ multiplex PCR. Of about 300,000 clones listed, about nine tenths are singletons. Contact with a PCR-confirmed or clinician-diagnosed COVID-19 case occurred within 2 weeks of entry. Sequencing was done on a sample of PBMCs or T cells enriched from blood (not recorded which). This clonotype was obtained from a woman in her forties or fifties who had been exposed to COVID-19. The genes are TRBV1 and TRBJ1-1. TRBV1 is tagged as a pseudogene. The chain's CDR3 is CTLREMMDTEAFF. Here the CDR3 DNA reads TGCACGCTGCGGGAAATGATGGACACTGAAGCTTTCTTT.